This entry lists 8 T cell receptor beta chains sequenced from one sample in a study of blood T cell repertoires in COVID-19. The table came from immunoSEQ multiplex PCR; TCRdb's copy has only in-frame clones and leaves some out. The sample shows 300,000 to 350,000 clones, 70% to 90% of them seen only once. The source material was PBMCs or T cells enriched from blood (not recorded which). The receptors were sampled from a man aged 30 to 45 who had recovered from COVID-19.

The V gene is TRBV10-3, the J gene TRBJ1-1; D perhaps matches TRBD1 (5 bases). The CDR3 runs to 16 residues. V shed 7 bases and J shed 1 base, with 19 bases lying between them. In germline, CDR1 is ENHRY, CDR2 SYGVKD. The DNA for the CDR3 is TGTGCCATCACCCGAACTCGGGGGAACGGGAACACTGAAGCTTTCTTT. Translating gives CAITRTRGNGNTEAFF.

The chain carries TRBV6-2 or TRBV6-3 and TRBJ2-7; 7 nucleotides line up with TRBD1. J lost 2 bases, V lost 6 bases, and 13 bases had no gene match. Germline V gene sequence: CDR1 MNHEY, CDR2 SVGEGT. CDR3 size: 16 residues. The CDR3 coding sequence is TGTGCCAGCAGCCACCTCGGACAGGCCGAAACCTACGAGCAGTACTTC. Translation: CASSHLGQAETYEQYF.

The chain couples TRBV5-1 to TRBJ2-1; 7 nucleotides match TRBD1. The CDR3 spans 16 residues. Germline CDR1 is SGHRS and CDR2 is YFSETQ. V lost 3 bases, J lost 9 bases, and 15 bases stayed unmatched. DNA for the CDR3: TGCGCCAGCAGCTCTCGGGTGGAGACAGGGAAGGGTGAGCAGTTCTTC. It codes for CASSSRVETGKGEQFF.

The chain has TRBV4-1 and TRBJ2-1; 8 nucleotides agree with TRBD1. The germline V gene encodes CDR1 MGHRA and CDR2 YSYEKL. The junction had 12 bases not matched to a gene; V was cut back by 3 bases and J by 8 bases. The CDR3 spans 16 residues. The CDR3, as DNA: TGCGCCAGCAGCCACCTTCCGGGACAGGTGGGGGATGAGCAGTTCTTC. Amino acids: CASSHLPGQVGDEQFF.

This clone was counted between two and nine times. The chain employs TRBV6-6 and TRBJ1-6; D is uncertain. This CDR3 spans 11 amino acids. CDR1 is MNHNY, CDR2 SVGAGI, per germline (reference sequence). Trimming took 8 bases from V and 7 from J, leaving 6 bases between them. Written as DNA, the CDR3 is TGTGCCAGCTCCGAGAATTCACCCCTCCACTTT. This sequence encodes CASSENSPLHF.

In this sample, this clone turned up once. The chain employs TRBV7-9 and TRBJ2-1; 9 bases fit TRBD1. Per germline, CDR1 SEHNR and CDR2 FQNEAQ (reference sequence). The CDR3 has 16 amino acids. V was pared by 7 bases and J by 6 bases, with 13 bases of the junction left unmatched. In DNA form, the CDR3 reads TGTGCCAGCACCACAGCGACGGGACAGGGAGCCAATGAGCAGTTCTTC. Its translation: CASTTATGQGANEQFF.

The V and J genes are TRBV19 and TRBJ1-6, with D unclear. The V gene lost 8 bases and the J gene lost 7 bases, with 9 bases spanning the gap. From germline, CDR1 is LNHDA and CDR2 SQIVND (reference sequence). The length of the CDR3 is 12 residues. CDR3 in DNA: TGTGCCAGTGGAAGCGGGAATTCACCCCTCCACTTT. Translation: CASGSGNSPLHF.

The V gene is TRBV25-1, the J gene TRBJ1-1; TRBD1 is a possible D gene (6 bases). The germline V gene encodes CDR1 MGHDK and CDR2 SYGVNS. The CDR3 is 13 amino acids. Deletions cut 7 bases from V and 0 bases from J, with 9 bases between. CDR3 sequence reads: CASINRVNTEAFF. The CDR3 DNA sequence: TGTGCCAGCATTAACAGGGTGAACACTGAAGCTTTCTTT.